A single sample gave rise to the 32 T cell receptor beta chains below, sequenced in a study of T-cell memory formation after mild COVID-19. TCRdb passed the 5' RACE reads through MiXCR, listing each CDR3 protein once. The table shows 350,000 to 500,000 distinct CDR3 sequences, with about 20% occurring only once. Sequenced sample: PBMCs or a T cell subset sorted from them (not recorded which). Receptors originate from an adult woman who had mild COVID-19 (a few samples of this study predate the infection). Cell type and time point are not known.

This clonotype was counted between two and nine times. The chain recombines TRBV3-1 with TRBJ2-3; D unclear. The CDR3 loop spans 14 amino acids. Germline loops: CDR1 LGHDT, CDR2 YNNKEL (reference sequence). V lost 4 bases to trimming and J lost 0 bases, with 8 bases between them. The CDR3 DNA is TGTGCCAGCAGCCCCCTCCGGAGCACAGATACGCAGTATTTT. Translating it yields CASSPLRSTDTQYF.

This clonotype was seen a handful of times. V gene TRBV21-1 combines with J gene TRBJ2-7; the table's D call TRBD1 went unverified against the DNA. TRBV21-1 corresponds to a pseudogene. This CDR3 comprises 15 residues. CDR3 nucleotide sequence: TGTGCCAGCAGCGCTCACCGGGACAGGGGAGGTGAGCAGTACTTC. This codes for CASSAHRDRGGEQYF.

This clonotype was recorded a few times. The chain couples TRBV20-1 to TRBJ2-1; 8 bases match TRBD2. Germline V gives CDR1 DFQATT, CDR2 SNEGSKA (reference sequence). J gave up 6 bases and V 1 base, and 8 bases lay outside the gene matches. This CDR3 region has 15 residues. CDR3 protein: CSARGASGGFNEQFF. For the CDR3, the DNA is TGCAGTGCTAGAGGTGCGAGCGGGGGCTTCAATGAGCAGTTCTTC.

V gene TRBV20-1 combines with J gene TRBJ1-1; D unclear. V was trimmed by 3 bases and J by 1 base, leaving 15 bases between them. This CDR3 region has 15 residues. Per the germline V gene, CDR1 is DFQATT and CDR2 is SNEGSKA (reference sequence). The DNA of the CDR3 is TGCAGTGCTAGCGCCCCCGGGAAGGGGAACACTGAAGCTTTCTTT. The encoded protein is CSASAPGKGNTEAFF.

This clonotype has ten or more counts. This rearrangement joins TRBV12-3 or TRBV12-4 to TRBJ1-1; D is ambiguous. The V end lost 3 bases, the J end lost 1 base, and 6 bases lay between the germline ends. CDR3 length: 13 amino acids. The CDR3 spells CASSFTENTEAFF. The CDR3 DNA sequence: TGTGCCAGCAGTTTCACAGAGAACACTGAAGCTTTCTTT.

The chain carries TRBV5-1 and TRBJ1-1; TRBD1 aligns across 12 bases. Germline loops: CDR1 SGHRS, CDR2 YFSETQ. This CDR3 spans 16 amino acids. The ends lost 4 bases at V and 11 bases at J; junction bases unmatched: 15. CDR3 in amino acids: CASSPGTGGNSVGAFF. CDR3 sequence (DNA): TGCGCCAGCAGCCCAGGGACAGGGGGCAATTCAGTCGGGGCTTTCTTT.

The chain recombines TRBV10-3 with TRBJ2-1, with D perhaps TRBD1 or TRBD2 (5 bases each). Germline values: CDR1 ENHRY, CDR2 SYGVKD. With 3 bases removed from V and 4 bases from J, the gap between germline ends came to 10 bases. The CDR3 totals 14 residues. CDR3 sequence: CAISEEGPYNEQFF. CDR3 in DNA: TGTGCCATCAGTGAAGAGGGACCTTACAATGAGCAGTTCTTC.

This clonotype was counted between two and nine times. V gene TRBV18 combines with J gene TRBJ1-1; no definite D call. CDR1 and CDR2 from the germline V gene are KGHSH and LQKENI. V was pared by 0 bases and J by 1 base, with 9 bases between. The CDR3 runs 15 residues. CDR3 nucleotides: TGTGCCAGCTCACCACCGGAGGGTAGGAACACTGAAGCTTTCTTT. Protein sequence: CASSPPEGRNTEAFF.

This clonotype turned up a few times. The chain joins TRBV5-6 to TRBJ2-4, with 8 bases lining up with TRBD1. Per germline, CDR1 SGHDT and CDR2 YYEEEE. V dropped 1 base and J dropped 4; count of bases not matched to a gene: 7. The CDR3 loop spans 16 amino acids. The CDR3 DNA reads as TGTGCCAGCAGCTTGTTGTCAGGGGGCCTAAAAAACATTCAGTACTTC. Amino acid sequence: CASSLLSGGLKNIQYF. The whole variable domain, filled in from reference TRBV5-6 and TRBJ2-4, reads DAGVTQSPTHLIKTRGQQVTLRCSPKSGHDTVSWYQQALGQGPQFIFQYYEEEERQRGNFPDRFSGHQFPNYSSELNVNALLLGDSALYLCASSLLSGGLKNIQYFGAGTRLSVL.

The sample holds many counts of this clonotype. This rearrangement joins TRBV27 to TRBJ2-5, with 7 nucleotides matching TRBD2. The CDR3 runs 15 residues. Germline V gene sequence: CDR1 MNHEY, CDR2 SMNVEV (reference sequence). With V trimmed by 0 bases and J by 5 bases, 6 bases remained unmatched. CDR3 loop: CASSLSAGVLETQYF. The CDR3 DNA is TGTGCCAGCAGTTTATCCGCGGGGGTTTTGGAGACCCAGTACTTC.

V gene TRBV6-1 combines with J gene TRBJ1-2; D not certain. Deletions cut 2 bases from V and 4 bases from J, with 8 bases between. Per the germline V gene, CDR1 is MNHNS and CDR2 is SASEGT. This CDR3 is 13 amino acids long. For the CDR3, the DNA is TGTGCCAGCAGTGAATCTGGGTCCTATGGCTACACCTTC. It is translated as CASSESGSYGYTF.

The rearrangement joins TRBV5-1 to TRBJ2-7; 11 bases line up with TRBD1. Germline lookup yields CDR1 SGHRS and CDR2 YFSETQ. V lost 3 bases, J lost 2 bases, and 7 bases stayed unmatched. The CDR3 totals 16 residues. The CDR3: CASSWYGTGGPYEQYF. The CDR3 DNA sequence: TGCGCCAGCAGCTGGTACGGGACAGGGGGTCCCTACGAGCAGTACTTC.

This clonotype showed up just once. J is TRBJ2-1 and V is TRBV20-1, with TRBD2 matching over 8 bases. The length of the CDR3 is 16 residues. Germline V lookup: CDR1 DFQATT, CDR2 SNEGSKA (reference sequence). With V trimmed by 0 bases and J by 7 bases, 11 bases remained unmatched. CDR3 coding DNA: TGCAGTGCTAGAGATTGGACTAGCAAGGGGGGGAATGAGCAGTTCTTC. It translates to CSARDWTSKGGNEQFF.

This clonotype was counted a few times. The DNA for the CDR3 is TGTGCCAGCAGTTGGGGACAGGGCCAAGACTATGGCTACACCTTC. Amino acid sequence: CASSWGQGQDYGYTF. The chain carries TRBV12-3 or TRBV12-4 and TRBJ1-2; the match to TRBD1 covers 9 bases. This CDR3 has 15 residues. V trimming: 4 bases; J trimming: 3 bases; junction bases outside the gene matches: 6.

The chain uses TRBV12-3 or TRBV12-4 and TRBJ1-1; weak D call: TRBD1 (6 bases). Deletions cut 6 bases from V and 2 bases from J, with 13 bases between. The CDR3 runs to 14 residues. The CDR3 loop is CASSPTGFNTEAFF. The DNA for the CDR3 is TGTGCCAGCAGCCCTACAGGGTTTAACACTGAAGCTTTCTTT.

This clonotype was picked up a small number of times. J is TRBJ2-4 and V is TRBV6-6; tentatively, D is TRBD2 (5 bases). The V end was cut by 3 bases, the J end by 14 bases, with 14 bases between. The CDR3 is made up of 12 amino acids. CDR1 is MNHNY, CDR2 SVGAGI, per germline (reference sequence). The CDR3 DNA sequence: TGTGCCAGCAGTTATGGACCCTCCGGGGAGTACTTC. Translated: CASSYGPSGEYF.

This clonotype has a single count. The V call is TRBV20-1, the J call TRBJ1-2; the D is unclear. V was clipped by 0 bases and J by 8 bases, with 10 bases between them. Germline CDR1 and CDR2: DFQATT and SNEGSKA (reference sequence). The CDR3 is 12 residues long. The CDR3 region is CSARDHVPGYTF. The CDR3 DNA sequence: TGCAGTGCTAGAGATCATGTCCCGGGCTACACCTTC.

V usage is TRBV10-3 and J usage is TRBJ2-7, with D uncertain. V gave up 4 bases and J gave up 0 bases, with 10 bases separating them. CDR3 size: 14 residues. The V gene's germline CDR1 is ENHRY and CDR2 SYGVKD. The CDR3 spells CAISVQALSYEQYF. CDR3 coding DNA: TGTGCCATCAGTGTCCAGGCCCTCTCCTACGAGCAGTACTTC.

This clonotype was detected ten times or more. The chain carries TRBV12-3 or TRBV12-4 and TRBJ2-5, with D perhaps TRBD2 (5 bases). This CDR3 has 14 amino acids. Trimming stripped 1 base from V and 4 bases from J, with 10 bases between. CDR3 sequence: CASSLVGGGETQYF. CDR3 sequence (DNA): TGTGCCAGCAGTTTAGTAGGAGGTGGAGAGACCCAGTACTTC.

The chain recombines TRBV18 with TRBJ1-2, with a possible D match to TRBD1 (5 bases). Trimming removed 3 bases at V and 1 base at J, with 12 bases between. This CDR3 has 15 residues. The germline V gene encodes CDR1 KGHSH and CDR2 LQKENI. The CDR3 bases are TGTGCCAGCTCACCGACGGCAGGGTTTAACTATGGCTACACCTTC. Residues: CASSPTAGFNYGYTF. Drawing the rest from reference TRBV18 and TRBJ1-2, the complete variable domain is NAGVMQNPRHLVRRRGQEARLRCSPMKGHSHVYWYRQLPEEGLKFMVYLQKENIIDESGMPKERFSAEFPKEGPSILRIQQVVRGDSAAYFCASSPTAGFNYGYTFGSGTRLTVV.

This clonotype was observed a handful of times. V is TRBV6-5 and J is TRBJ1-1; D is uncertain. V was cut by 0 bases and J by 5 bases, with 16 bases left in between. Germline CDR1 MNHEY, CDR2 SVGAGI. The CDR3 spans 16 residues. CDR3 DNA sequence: TGTGCCAGCAGTTACTCGATCAACACCGGCGGAACTGAAGCTTTCTTT. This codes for CASSYSINTGGTEAFF.

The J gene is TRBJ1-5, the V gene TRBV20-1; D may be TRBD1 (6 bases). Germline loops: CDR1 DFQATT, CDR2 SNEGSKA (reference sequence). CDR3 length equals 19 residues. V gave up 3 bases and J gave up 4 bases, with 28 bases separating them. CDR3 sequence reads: CSASRSRGRIPGQNQPQHF. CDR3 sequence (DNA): TGCAGTGCTAGTAGATCCAGGGGACGGATCCCAGGGCAGAATCAGCCCCAGCATTTT.

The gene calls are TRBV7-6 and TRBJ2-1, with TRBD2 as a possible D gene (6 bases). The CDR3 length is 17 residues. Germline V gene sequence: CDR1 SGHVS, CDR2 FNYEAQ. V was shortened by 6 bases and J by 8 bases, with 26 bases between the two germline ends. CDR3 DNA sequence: TGTGCCAGCAGTCTTCCCGAGGGAGGTGGCATTTGGGATGAGCAGTTCTTC. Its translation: CASSLPEGGGIWDEQFF.

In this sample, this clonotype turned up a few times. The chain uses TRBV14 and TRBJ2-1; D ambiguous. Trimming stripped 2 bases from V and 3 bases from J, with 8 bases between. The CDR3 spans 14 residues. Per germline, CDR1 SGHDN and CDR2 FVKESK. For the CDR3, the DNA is TGTGCCAGCAGCCAATTTAGGTTCTACAATGAGCAGTTCTTC. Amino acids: CASSQFRFYNEQFF.

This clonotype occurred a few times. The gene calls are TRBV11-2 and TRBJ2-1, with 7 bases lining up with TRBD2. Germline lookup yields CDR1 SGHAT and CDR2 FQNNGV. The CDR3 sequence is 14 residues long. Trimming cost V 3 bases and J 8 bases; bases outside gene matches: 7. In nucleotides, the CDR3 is TGTGCCAGCAGCTTTAACCGACTAGCCGATGAGCAGTTCTTC. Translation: CASSFNRLADEQFF.

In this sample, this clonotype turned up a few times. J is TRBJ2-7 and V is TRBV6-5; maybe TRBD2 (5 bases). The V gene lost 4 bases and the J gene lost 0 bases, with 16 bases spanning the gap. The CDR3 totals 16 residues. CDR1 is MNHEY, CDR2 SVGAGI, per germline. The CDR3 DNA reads TGTGCCAGCAGTTCGGAGGCGTCCCGCAGCTCCTACGAGCAGTACTTC. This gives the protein CASSSEASRSSYEQYF.

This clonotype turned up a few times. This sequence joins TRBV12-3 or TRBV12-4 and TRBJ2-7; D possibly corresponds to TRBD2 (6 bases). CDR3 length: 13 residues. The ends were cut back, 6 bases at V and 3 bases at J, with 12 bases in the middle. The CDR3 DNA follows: TGTGCCAGCAGCATGACTAGGTTCTACGAGCAGTACTTC. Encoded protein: CASSMTRFYEQYF.

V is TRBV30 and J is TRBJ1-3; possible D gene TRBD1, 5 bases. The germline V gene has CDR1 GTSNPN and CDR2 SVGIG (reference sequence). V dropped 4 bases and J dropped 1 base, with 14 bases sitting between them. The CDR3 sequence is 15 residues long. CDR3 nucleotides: TGTGCCTGGACTCCATGGACACGATCTGGAAACACCATATATTTT. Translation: CAWTPWTRSGNTIYF.

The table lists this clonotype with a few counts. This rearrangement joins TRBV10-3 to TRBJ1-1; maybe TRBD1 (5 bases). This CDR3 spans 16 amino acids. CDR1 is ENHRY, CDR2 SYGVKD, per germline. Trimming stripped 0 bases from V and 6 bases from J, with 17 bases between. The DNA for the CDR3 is TGTGCCATCAGTGAGTCCCCGGTCGGGGGAGTCGCTGAAGCTTTCTTT. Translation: CAISESPVGGVAEAFF.

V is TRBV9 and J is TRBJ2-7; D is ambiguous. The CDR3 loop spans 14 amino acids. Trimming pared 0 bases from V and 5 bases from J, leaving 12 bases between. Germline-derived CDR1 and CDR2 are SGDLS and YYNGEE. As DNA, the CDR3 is TGTGCCAGCAGCGTAGGTTCGCGGAGCGACGAGCAGTACTTC. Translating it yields CASSVGSRSDEQYF. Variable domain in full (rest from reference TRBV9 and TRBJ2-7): DSGVTQTPKHLITATGQRVTLRCSPRSGDLSVYWYQQSLDQGLQFLIQYYNGEERAKGNILERFSAQQFPDLHSELNLSSLELGDSALYFCASSVGSRSDEQYFGPGTRLTVT.

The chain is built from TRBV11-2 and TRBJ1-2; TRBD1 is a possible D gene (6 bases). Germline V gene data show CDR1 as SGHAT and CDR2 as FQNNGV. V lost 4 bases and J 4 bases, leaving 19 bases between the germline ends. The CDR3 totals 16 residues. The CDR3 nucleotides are TGTGCCAGCAGCTCAATAAGGCGGAAACAGGGCTATGGCTACACCTTC. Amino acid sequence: CASSSIRRKQGYGYTF.

CDR3 sequence (DNA): TGTGCCAGCAGCTTAGATCGGGGACTGGCATACAATGAGCAGTTCTTC. This codes for CASSLDRGLAYNEQFF. The V call is TRBV7-2, the J call TRBJ2-1, with a weak D call TRBD2 (6 bases). The CDR3 length is 16 residues. In germline, CDR1 is SGHTA, CDR2 FQGNSA. V shed 1 base and J shed 4 bases, with 14 bases lying between them.